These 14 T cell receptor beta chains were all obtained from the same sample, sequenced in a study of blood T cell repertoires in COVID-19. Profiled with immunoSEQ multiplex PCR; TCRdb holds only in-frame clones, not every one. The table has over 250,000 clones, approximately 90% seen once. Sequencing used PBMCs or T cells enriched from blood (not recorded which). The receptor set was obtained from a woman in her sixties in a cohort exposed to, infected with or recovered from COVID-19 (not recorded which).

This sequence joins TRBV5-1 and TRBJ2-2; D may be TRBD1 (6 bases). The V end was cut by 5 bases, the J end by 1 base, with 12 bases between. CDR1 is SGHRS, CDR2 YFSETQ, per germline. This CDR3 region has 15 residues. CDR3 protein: CASRSGDLNTGELFF. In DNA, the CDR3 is TGCGCCAGCAGGTCAGGGGACCTGAACACCGGGGAGCTGTTTTTT. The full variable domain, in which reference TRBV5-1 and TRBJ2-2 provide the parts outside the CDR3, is KAGVTQTPRYLIKTRGQQVTLSCSPISGHRSVSWYQQTPGQGLQFLFEYFSETQRNKGNFPGRFSGRQFSNSRSEMNVSTLELGDSALYLCASRSGDLNTGELFFGEGSRLTVL.

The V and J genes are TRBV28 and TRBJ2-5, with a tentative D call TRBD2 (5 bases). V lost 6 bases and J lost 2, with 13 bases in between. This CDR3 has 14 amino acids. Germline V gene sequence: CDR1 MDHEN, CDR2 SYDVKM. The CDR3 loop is CASSPIRRQETQYF. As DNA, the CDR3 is TGTGCCAGCAGCCCCATTCGGAGGCAAGAGACCCAGTACTTC.

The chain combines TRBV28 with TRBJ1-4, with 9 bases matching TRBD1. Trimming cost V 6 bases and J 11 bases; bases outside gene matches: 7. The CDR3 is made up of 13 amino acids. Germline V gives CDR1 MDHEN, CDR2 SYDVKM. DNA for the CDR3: TGTGCCAGCAGCACAGGGGGCTTGGGGAAACTGTTTTTT. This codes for CASSTGGLGKLFF.

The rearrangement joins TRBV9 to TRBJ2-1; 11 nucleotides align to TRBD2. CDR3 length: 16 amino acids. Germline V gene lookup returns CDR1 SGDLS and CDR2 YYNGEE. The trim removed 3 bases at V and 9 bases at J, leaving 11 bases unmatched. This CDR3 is CASSDARSGRATEQFF. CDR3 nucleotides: TGTGCCAGCAGCGATGCCCGTAGCGGGAGGGCCACTGAGCAGTTCTTC.

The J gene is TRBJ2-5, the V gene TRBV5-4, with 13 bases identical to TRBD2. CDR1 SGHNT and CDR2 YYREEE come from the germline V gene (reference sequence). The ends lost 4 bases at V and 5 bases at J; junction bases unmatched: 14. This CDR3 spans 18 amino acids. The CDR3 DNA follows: TGTGCCAGCAGCCCGGGGGGACTAGCGGGATCAAGGGGGGAGACCCAGTACTTC. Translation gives CASSPGGLAGSRGETQYF.

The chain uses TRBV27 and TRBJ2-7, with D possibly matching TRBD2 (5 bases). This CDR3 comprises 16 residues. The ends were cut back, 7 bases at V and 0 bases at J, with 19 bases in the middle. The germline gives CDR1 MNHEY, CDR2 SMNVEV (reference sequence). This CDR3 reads CASTTSGSIASYEQYF. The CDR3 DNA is TGTGCCAGCACCACTTCGGGGTCTATTGCCTCCTACGAGCAGTACTTC.

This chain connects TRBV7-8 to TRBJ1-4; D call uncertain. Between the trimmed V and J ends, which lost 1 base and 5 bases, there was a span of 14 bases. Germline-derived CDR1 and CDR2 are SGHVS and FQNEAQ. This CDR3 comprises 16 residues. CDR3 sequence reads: CASSLDRSPGNEKLFF. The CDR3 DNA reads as TGTGCCAGCAGCTTAGATCGCAGCCCGGGAAATGAAAAACTGTTTTTT. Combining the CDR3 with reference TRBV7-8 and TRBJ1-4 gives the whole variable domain GAGVSQSPRYKVAKRGQDVALRCDPISGHVSLFWYQQALGQGPEFLTYFQNEAQLDKSGLPSDRFFAERPEGSVSTLKIQRTQQEDSAVYLCASSLDRSPGNEKLFFGSGTQLSVL.

The CDR3 coding sequence is TGCAGTGCTTCCCGGTCCACTGAAGCTTTCTTT. Encoded protein: CSASRSTEAFF. This chain links TRBV20-1 with TRBJ1-1; D uncertain. CDR1 and CDR2 from the germline V gene are DFQATT and SNEGSKA (reference sequence). This CDR3 has 11 amino acids. The V and J ends lost 5 bases and 4 bases respectively, with 8 bases between them.

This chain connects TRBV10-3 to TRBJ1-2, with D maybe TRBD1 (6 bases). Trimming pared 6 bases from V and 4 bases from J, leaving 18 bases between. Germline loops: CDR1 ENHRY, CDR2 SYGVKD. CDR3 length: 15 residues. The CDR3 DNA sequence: TGTGCCATCAGGCAGGGGTCGGACAGCCGCTATGGCTACACCTTC. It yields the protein CAIRQGSDSRYGYTF.

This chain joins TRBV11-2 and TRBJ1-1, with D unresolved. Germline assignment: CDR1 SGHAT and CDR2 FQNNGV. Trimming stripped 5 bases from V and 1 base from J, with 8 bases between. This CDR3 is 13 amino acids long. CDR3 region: CASSMRSNTEAFF. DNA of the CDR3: TGTGCCAGCAGCATGAGATCGAACACTGAAGCTTTCTTT.

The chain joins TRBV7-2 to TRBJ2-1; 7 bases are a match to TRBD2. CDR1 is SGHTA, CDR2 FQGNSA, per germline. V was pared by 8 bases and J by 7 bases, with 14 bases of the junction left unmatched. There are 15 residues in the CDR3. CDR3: CASRTPGGMINEQFF. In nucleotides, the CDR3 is TGTGCCAGCCGTACCCCCGGGGGGATGATTAATGAGCAGTTCTTC.

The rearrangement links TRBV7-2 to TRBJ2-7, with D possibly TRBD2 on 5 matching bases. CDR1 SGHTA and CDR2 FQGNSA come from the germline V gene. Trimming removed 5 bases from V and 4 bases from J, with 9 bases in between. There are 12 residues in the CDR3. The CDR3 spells CASSVTRYEQYF. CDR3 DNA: TGTGCCAGCAGCGTTACTAGATACGAGCAGTACTTC.

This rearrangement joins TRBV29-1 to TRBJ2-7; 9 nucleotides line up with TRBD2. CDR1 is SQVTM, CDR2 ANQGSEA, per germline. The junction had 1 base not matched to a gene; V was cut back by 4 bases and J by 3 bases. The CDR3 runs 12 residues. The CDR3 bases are TGCAGCGTTGTACTAGCGGGCTACGAGCAGTACTTC. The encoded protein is CSVVLAGYEQYF.

In DNA form, the CDR3 reads TGTGCCAGCAGCCAATGGGACAGAAATGAAAAACTGTTTTTT. Translated, it gives CASSQWDRNEKLFF. The chain recombines TRBV14 with TRBJ1-4, with TRBD1 matching over 7 bases. In germline, CDR1 is SGHDN, CDR2 FVKESK. The CDR3 covers 14 residues. V lost 2 bases to trimming and J lost 5 bases; unmatched junction nucleotides: 2.